Below, 26 T cell receptor beta chains from the same sample are listed, as sequenced in a study of cytomegalovirus exposure and HLA in healthy donors. PCR was performed using 60 Vbeta and 13 Jbeta primers. Using immunoSEQ multiplex PCR, the repertoire was profiled, and TCRdb retains in-frame clones only, with some absent. The sample contains about 120,000 clones, about four fifths of which appear only once. The source material was PBMCs. The origin of the receptors is an older woman in good health and CMV-seropositive.

The rearrangement joins TRBV27 to TRBJ2-1; 10 bases match TRBD2. With 5 bases clipped from V and 3 bases from J, the junction kept 4 bases outside the gene matches. This CDR3 is built from 15 residues. From germline, CDR1 is MNHEY and CDR2 SMNVEV (reference sequence). The CDR3 reads CASSPWTSGYNEQFF. The CDR3 DNA reads as TGTGCCAGCAGTCCCTGGACTAGCGGCTACAATGAGCAGTTCTTC.

A word on this clone: At one end, the junction sequence differs from germline, possibly due to a read error. The chain links TRBV7-9 to TRBJ1-1; no clear D. This CDR3 comprises 15 residues. From germline, CDR1 is SEHNR and CDR2 FQNEAQ (reference sequence). In DNA, the CDR3 is TGTTCCAGCAGCTTAGGAGGCCTCGGGGACACTGAAGCTTTCTTT. Its translation: CSSSLGGLGDTEAFF.

V usage is TRBV5-1 and J usage is TRBJ1-1; possibly TRBD1 for D (5 bases). Germline assignment: CDR1 SGHRS and CDR2 YFSETQ. The CDR3 extends over 15 amino acids. V was trimmed by 4 bases and J by 1 base, leaving 14 bases between them. CDR3 sequence (DNA): TGCGCCAGCAGCCCCAGCGGGACTGAGAACACTGAAGCTTTCTTT. It is translated as CASSPSGTENTEAFF.

The genes are TRBV19 and TRBJ2-1; D perhaps matches TRBD1 (6 bases). Germline CDR1 and CDR2: LNHDA and SQIVND (reference sequence). V gave up 6 bases and J gave up 4 bases, with 19 bases separating them. The CDR3 runs 16 residues. CDR3 region: CASRPYQGYGYNEQFF. Written as DNA, the CDR3 is TGTGCCAGTAGGCCCTACCAGGGGTATGGGTACAATGAGCAGTTCTTC.

V gene TRBV7-9 combines with J gene TRBJ2-1; 7 bases are shared with TRBD2. The J segment lost 7 bases and the V segment lost 4 bases, leaving 13 bases of the junction unmatched. CDR3 length: 16 residues. CDR1 is SEHNR, CDR2 FQNEAQ, per germline (reference sequence). The CDR3 nucleotides read TGTGCCAGCAGCTCCCCCCAGGCGGGAGCGGGGAATGAGCAGTTCTTC. Protein product: CASSSPQAGAGNEQFF.

The chain employs TRBV10-3 and TRBJ2-7, with a weak D call TRBD1 (6 bases). Germline V CDR1 and CDR2: ENHRY, SYGVKD. The CDR3 totals 13 residues. The V end was cut by 1 base, the J end by 5 bases, with 9 bases between. The DNA for the CDR3 is TGTGCCATCAGTGAGTACAGGGTCAACGAGCAGTACTTC. Protein product: CAISEYRVNEQYF.

The J gene is TRBJ1-3, the V gene TRBV5-4; the D gene is possibly TRBD1 (6 bases). Deletions cut 4 bases from V and 3 bases from J, with 20 bases between. Per germline, CDR1 SGHNT and CDR2 YYREEE (reference sequence). CDR3 length: 17 residues. CDR3 sequence reads: CASSPGGVGGFGNTIYF. CDR3 coding DNA: TGTGCCAGCAGCCCCGGCGGTGTAGGGGGATTTGGAAACACCATATATTTT.

The chain links TRBV7-3 to TRBJ1-2; 12 bases agree with TRBD1. The CDR3 runs 15 residues. The germline V gene encodes CDR1 SGHTA and CDR2 FQGTGA. V lost 7 bases and J lost 7; bases outside the gene matches: 10. The CDR3 spells CASTITGTGGSGYTF. Written as DNA, the CDR3 is TGTGCCAGCACCATCACCGGGACAGGGGGCTCTGGCTACACCTTC.

The rearrangement joins TRBV13 to TRBJ2-7, with TRBD2 identical over 10 bases. Germline V gene sequence: CDR1 PRHDT, CDR2 FYEKMQ (reference sequence). The CDR3 sequence is 15 residues long. V was pared by 5 bases and J by 11 bases, with 15 bases of the junction left unmatched. The CDR3 bases are TGTGCCAGCAGCGACGGACTAGCGGTAGGGGCGGGGGAGTACTTC. Translation: CASSDGLAVGAGEYF.

J is TRBJ1-1 and V is TRBV7-2; TRBD1 matches 7 bases. The trim removed 5 bases at V and 1 base at J, leaving 13 bases unmatched. Germline CDR1 reads SGHTA; CDR2 reads FQGNSA. The CDR3 contains 17 residues. The CDR3 DNA reads TGTGCCAGCAGCCAGGGGCCCGACAGGGCCACGAACACTGAAGCTTTCTTT. Amino acid sequence: CASSQGPDRATNTEAFF. The full variable domain, completed using reference TRBV7-2 and TRBJ1-1, is GAGVSQSPSNKVTEKGKDVELRCDPISGHTALYWYRQSLGQGLEFLIYFQGNSAPDKSGLPSDRFSAERTGGSVSTLTIQRTQQEDSAVYLCASSQGPDRATNTEAFFGQGTRLTVV.

The chain is built from TRBV6-5 and TRBJ2-7; no clear D. The CDR3 runs 15 residues. Germline V CDR1 and CDR2: MNHEY, SVGAGI. Trimming left V 6 bases short and J 0 bases short, with 15 bases between. The CDR3 sequence: CASSRQLEHSYEQYF. The CDR3 DNA reads TGTGCCAGCAGCCGCCAGCTGGAGCACTCCTACGAGCAGTACTTC.

In regard to this clone: This sample includes further DNA sequences coding for the same CDR3. The chain couples TRBV4-1 to TRBJ2-7; weak D call: TRBD2 (6 bases). V lost 0 bases and J 3 bases, leaving 18 bases between the germline ends. Germline loops: CDR1 MGHRA, CDR2 YSYEKL. This CDR3 region has 17 residues. CDR3 in amino acids: CASSQEHRGTAFYEQYF. CDR3 in DNA: TGCGCCAGCAGCCAAGAACACCGAGGGACTGCGTTCTACGAGCAGTACTTC.

The chain links TRBV5-1 to TRBJ2-7; weak D call: TRBD1 (6 bases). Germline CDR1 SGHRS, CDR2 YFSETQ. V lost 8 bases to trimming and J lost 6 bases, with 21 bases between them. The CDR3 extends over 14 amino acids. The CDR3 DNA follows: TGCGCCAGTAGAACCGGGACAATTGGCCGCGAGCAGTACTTC. Translated: CASRTGTIGREQYF.

This clone was seen more than once but under ten times. This chain connects TRBV27 to TRBJ2-2; D is perhaps TRBD1 (5 bases). Per germline, CDR1 MNHEY and CDR2 SMNVEV (reference sequence). V lost 6 bases to trimming and J lost 7 bases, with 18 bases between them. The length of the CDR3 is 15 residues. In nucleotides, the CDR3 is TGTGCCAGCAGGCCTTTATTCCAGGGCGGCGGGGAGCTGTTTTTT. Its protein product is CASRPLFQGGGELFF.

The chain recombines TRBV29-1 with TRBJ1-6, with 7 positions matching TRBD1. Unmatched junction bases numbered 20, after V lost 5 bases and J lost 10 bases. The CDR3 loop spans 17 amino acids. Germline V gene data show CDR1 as SQVTM and CDR2 as ANQGSEA. The CDR3 here is CSVTLGDRGRILSPLHF. The CDR3, as DNA: TGCAGCGTTACCCTGGGGGACAGAGGCAGGATTTTGTCACCCCTCCACTTT. Based on the CDR3 plus reference TRBV29-1 and TRBJ1-6, the full variable domain is SAVISQKPSRDICQRGTSLTIQCQVDSQVTMMFWYRQQPGQSLTLIATANQGSEATYESGFVIDKFPISRPNLTFSTLTVSNMSPEDSSIYLCSVTLGDRGRILSPLHFGNGTRLTVT.

The V and J genes are TRBV9 and TRBJ1-1; tentative D call: TRBD1 (5 bases). With 3 bases removed from V and 0 bases from J, the gap between germline ends came to 12 bases. The CDR3 contains 15 residues. Germline loops: CDR1 SGDLS, CDR2 YYNGEE. The CDR3 sequence: CASSASGPLNTEAFF. CDR3 sequence (DNA): TGTGCCAGCAGCGCCTCAGGGCCCCTGAACACTGAAGCTTTCTTT.

V usage is TRBV7-3 and J usage is TRBJ2-1, with 11 bases that match TRBD2. The germline V gene has CDR1 SGHTA and CDR2 FQGTGA. The trim removed 4 bases at V and 6 bases at J, leaving 11 bases unmatched. The CDR3 contains 17 residues. CDR3 in DNA: TGTGCCAGCAGCTCAATCCGGGGACTAGCGGAGACCAATGAGCAGTTCTTC. The encoded protein is CASSSIRGLAETNEQFF.

The V gene is TRBV10-1, the J gene TRBJ2-1; D is uncertain. Looked up from germline, CDR1 is WNHNN and CDR2 is SYGVQD (reference sequence). Trimming stripped 4 bases from V and 3 bases from J, with 13 bases between. The CDR3 is made up of 15 amino acids. CDR3 region: CASSVEPISYNEQFF. CDR3 bases: TGCGCCAGCAGTGTGGAGCCGATCAGCTACAATGAGCAGTTCTTC.

The chain employs TRBV5-4 and TRBJ2-3; 8 nucleotides match TRBD1. The CDR3 loop spans 15 amino acids. Trimming removed 4 bases from V and 4 bases from J; junction bases left unmatched: 8. CDR1 is SGHNT, CDR2 YYREEE, per germline (reference sequence). In DNA, the CDR3 is TGTGCCAGCAGCCTCCGGACAGGGAGGTCAGATACGCAGTATTTT. This encodes CASSLRTGRSDTQYF. The full variable domain, completed using reference TRBV5-4 and TRBJ2-3, is ETGVTQSPTHLIKTRGQQVTLRCSSQSGHNTVSWYQQALGQGPQFIFQYYREEENGRGNFPPRFSGLQFPNYSSELNVNALELDDSALYLCASSLRTGRSDTQYFGPGTRLTVL.

The rearrangement uses TRBV9 and TRBJ1-5; 8 nucleotides match TRBD1. There are 15 residues in the CDR3. V gave up 3 bases and J gave up 2 bases; unmatched junction bases: 4. Germline V lookup: CDR1 SGDLS, CDR2 YYNGEE. CDR3 loop: CASSARGLGNQPQHF. DNA for the CDR3: TGTGCCAGCAGCGCCAGGGGGCTGGGCAATCAGCCCCAGCATTTT.

The J gene is TRBJ2-5, the V gene TRBV28, with TRBD2 identical over 9 bases. The CDR3 sequence is 17 residues long. V shed 5 bases, J shed 3 bases, and the junction held 13 bases outside the gene matches. CDR1 MDHEN and CDR2 SYDVKM come from the germline V gene. The chain's CDR3 is CASSGGGSGRWEETQYF. In DNA, the CDR3 is TGTGCCAGCAGTGGGGGGGGGAGCGGGAGGTGGGAAGAGACCCAGTACTTC.

V usage is TRBV28 and J usage is TRBJ1-5; no definite D call. Germline lookup yields CDR1 MDHEN and CDR2 SYDVKM. The CDR3 extends over 13 amino acids. Trimming removed 6 bases from V and 4 bases from J, with 10 bases in between. As DNA, the CDR3 is TGTGCCAGCAGCCCGGGGAATAATCAGCCCCAGCATTTT. It is translated as CASSPGNNQPQHF. The variable domain in full, with the rest retrieved from reference TRBV28 and TRBJ1-5, is DVKVTQSSRYLVKRTGEKVFLECVQDMDHENMFWYRQDPGLGLRLIYFSYDVKMKEKGDIPEGYSVSREKKERFSLILESASTNQTSMYLCASSPGNNQPQHFGDGTRLSIL.

The J gene is TRBJ2-1, the V gene TRBV27, with D tentatively TRBD2 (6 bases). This CDR3 has 14 amino acids. The V end lost 6 bases, the J end lost 2 bases, and 11 bases lay between the germline ends. The V gene's germline CDR1 is MNHEY and CDR2 SMNVEV (reference sequence). The CDR3 is CASRAGLTYNEQFF. In DNA form, the CDR3 reads TGTGCCAGCAGGGCTGGACTAACCTACAATGAGCAGTTCTTC.

The J gene is TRBJ2-1, the V gene TRBV6-4, with TRBD2 matching over 12 bases. The CDR3 loop spans 15 amino acids. V shed 6 bases and J 8 bases; nucleotides not matched to a gene: 8. Per germline, CDR1 MRHNA and CDR2 SNTAGT. The CDR3 sequence is CASSLTSGRFDEQFF. CDR3 DNA: TGTGCCAGCAGCTTGACTAGCGGGAGATTCGATGAGCAGTTCTTC.

V and J are TRBV2 and TRBJ2-7, with 7 nucleotides matching TRBD2. CDR1 and CDR2 from the germline V gene are SNHLY and FYNNEI. CDR3 length: 13 amino acids. With 4 bases clipped from V and 6 bases from J, the junction kept 6 bases outside the gene matches. Here the CDR3 reads CASSVAGEAEQYF. The CDR3 DNA is TGTGCCAGCAGTGTGGCGGGAGAGGCCGAGCAGTACTTC. The full variable domain, its missing parts supplied by reference TRBV2 and TRBJ2-7, is EPEVTQTPSHQVTQMGQEVILRCVPISNHLYFYWYRQILGQKVEFLVSFYNNEISEKSEIFDDQFSVERPDGSNFTLKIRSTKLEDSAMYFCASSVAGEAEQYFGPGTRLTVT.

This clone was detected a few times. The rearrangement links TRBV6-5 to TRBJ2-7; possible D gene TRBD2, 5 bases. The CDR3 extends over 14 amino acids. From germline, CDR1 is MNHEY and CDR2 SVGAGI. Deletions cut 5 bases from V and 4 bases from J, with 15 bases between. CDR3 DNA: TGTGCCAGCAGTCCTCACTTTGGACTGTACGAGCAGTACTTC. Encoded protein: CASSPHFGLYEQYF.